The present T cell receptor beta chain was sequenced within a study of shared clonotypes between healthy human individuals. Concerning this clone itself: Its antigen is still unknown.

This CDR3 spans 12 amino acids. Germline assignment: CDR1 SEHNR and CDR2 FQNEAQ (reference sequence). Trimming cost V 4 bases and J 11 bases, with 9 bases left between them. Study-level results: The study sampled only blood, and tissue repertoires likely differ.

The protocol was immunoSEQ multiplex PCR, while the TCRdb copy is restricted to in-frame clones and leaves out a portion. This table has about 2.3 million clones, 85% to 95% appearing once. This sequence joins TRBV7-9 and TRBJ1-6, with D maybe TRBD1 (5 bases). Sequenced sample: naive CD4+ T cells from PBMCs. Subset in this sample: CD45RA+ positively selected. This receptor was identified in a man aged 18 to 30 in good health. Some clones in this sample may be carry-over from other donors' samples. As DNA, the CDR3 is TGTGCCAGCAGCTCTATAGGGGCACCCCTCCACTTT. Its translation: CASSSIGAPLHF.